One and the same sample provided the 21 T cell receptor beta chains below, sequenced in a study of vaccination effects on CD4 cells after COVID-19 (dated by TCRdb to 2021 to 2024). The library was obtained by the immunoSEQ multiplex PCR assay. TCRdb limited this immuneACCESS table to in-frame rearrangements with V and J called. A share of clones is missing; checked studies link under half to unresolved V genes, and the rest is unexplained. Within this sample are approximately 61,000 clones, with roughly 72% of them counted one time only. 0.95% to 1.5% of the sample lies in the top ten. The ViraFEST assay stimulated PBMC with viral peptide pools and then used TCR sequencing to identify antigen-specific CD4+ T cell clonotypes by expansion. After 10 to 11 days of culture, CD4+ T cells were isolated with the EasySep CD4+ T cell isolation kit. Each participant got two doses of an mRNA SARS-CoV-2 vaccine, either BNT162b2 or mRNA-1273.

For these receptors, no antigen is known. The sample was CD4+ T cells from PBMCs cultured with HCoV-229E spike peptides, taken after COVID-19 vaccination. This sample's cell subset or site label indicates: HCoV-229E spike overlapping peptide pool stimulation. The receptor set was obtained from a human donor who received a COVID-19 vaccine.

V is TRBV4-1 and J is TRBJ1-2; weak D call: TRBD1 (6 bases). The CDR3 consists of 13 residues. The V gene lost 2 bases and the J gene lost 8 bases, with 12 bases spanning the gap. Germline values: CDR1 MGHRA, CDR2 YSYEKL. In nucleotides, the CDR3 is TGCGCCAGCAGCCAAAGGGGGGAACGAGGCTACACCTTC. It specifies CASSQRGERGYTF.

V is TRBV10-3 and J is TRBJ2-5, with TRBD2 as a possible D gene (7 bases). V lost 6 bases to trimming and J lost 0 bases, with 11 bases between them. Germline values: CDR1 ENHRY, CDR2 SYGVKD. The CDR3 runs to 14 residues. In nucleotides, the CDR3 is TGTGCCATCAGGGGCGGGGGCAACCAAGAGACCCAGTACTTC. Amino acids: CAIRGGGNQETQYF.

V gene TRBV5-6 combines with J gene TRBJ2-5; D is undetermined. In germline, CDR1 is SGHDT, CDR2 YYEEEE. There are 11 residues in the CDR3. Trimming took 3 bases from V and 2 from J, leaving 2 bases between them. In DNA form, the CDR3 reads TGTGCCAGCAGCTCACAAGAGACCCAGTACTTC. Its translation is CASSSQETQYF.

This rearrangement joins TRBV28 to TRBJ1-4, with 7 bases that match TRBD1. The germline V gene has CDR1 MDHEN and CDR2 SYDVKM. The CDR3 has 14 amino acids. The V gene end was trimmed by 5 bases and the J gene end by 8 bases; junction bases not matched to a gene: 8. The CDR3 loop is CASSPGGRKEKLFF. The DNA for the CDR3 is TGTGCCAGCAGTCCAGGGGGAAGAAAAGAAAAACTGTTTTTT.

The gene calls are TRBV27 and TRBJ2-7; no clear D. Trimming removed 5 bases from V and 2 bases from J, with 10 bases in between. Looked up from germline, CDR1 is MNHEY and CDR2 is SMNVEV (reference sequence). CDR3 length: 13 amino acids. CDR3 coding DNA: TGTGCCAGCAGTCCTTCCCCAACCTACGAGCAGTACGTC. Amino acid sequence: CASSPSPTYEQYV.

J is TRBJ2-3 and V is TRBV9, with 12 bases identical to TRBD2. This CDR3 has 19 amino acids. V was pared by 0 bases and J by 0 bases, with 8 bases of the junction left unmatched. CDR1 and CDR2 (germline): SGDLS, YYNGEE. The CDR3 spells CASSVDGLAGGSSTDTQYF. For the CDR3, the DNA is TGTGCCAGCAGCGTAGACGGGCTAGCGGGGGGGTCTAGCACAGATACGCAGTATTTT.

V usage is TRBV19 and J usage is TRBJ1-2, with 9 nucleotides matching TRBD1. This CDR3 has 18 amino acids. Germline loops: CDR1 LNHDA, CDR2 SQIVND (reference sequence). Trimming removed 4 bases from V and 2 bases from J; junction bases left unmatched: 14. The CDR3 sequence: CASSKQGAPAASNYGYTF. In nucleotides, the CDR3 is TGTGCCAGTAGTAAACAGGGGGCTCCGGCCGCCTCCAACTATGGCTACACCTTC.

The CDR3 here is CASSPTRANTGELFF. The CDR3 bases are TGTGCCAGCAGTCCTACTAGGGCGAACACCGGGGAGCTGTTTTTT. The chain is built from TRBV6-5 and TRBJ2-2, with a weak D call TRBD2 (5 bases). Germline V gene sequence: CDR1 MNHEY, CDR2 SVGAGI. The CDR3 consists of 15 residues. Trimming pared 5 bases from V and 0 bases from J, leaving 10 bases between.

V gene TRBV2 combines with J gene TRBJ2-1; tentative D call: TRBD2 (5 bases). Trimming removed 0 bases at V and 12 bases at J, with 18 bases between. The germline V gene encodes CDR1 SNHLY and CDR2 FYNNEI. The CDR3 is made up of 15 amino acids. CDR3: CASSEAPTIGLLQFF. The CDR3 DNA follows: TGTGCCAGCAGTGAAGCCCCCACTATCGGACTTCTGCAGTTCTTC.

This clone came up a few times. The CDR3 sequence is CASNRPDLNEQFF. For the CDR3, the DNA is TGCGCCAGCAACCGGCCGGACCTCAATGAGCAGTTCTTC. The V and J genes are TRBV5-1 and TRBJ2-1; D is unclear. V was shortened by 6 bases and J by 6 bases, with 13 bases between the two germline ends. The CDR3 is 13 residues long. Germline CDR1 and CDR2: SGHRS and YFSETQ. The entire variable domain, with the rest obtained from reference TRBV5-1 and TRBJ2-1, is as follows: KAGVTQTPRYLIKTRGQQVTLSCSPISGHRSVSWYQQTPGQGLQFLFEYFSETQRNKGNFPGRFSGRQFSNSRSEMNVSTLELGDSALYLCASNRPDLNEQFFGPGTRLTVL.

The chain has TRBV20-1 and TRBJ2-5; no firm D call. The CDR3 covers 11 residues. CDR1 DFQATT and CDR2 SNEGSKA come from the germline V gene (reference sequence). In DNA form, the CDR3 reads TGCAGCTGGAGCAGGCAAGAGACCCAGTACTTC. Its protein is CSWSRQETQYF.

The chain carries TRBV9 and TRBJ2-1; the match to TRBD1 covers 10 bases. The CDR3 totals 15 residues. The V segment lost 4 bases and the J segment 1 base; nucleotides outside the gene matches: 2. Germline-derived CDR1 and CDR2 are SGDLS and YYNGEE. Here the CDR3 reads CASSRDRGSYNEQFF. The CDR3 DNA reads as TGTGCCAGCAGCCGGGACAGGGGTTCCTACAATGAGCAGTTCTTC.

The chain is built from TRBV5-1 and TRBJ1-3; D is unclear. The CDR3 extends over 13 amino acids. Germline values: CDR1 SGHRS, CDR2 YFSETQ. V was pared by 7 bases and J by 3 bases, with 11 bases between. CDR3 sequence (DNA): TGCGCCAGCGCTAGTGCTTTTGGAAACACCATATATTTT. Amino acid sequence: CASASAFGNTIYF.

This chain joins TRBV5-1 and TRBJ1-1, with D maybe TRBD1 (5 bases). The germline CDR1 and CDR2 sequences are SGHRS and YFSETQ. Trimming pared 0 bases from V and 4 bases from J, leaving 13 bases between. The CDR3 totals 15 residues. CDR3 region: CASSLGGDPVTEAFF. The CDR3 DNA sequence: TGCGCCAGCAGCTTGGGGGGGGACCCGGTCACTGAAGCTTTCTTT.

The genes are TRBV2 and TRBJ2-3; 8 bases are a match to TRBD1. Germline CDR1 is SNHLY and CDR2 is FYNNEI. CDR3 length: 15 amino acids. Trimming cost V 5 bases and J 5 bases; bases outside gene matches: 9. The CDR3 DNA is TGTGCCAGCAGTATTGGGACAGGACGGAGAGATACGCAGTATTTT. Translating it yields CASSIGTGRRDTQYF.

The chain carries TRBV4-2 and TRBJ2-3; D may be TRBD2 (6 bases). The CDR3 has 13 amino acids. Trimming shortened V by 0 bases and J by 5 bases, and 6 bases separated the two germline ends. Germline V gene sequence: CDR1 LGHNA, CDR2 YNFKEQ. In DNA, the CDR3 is TGTGCCAGCAGCCAAGAGGGAGGAGATACGCAGTATTTT. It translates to CASSQEGGDTQYF.

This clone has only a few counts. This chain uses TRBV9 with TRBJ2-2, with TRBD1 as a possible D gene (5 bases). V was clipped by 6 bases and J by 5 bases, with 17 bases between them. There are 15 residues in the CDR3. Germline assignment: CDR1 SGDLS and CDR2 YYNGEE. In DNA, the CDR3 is TGTGCCAGCAACCCCCAAGGGGTGGGTACCGGGGAGCTGTTTTTT. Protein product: CASNPQGVGTGELFF.

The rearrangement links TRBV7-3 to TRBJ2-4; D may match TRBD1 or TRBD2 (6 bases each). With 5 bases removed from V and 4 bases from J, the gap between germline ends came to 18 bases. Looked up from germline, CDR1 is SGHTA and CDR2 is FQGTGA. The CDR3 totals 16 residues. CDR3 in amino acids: CASSIAGAAGKNIQYF. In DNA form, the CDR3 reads TGTGCCAGCAGCATAGCAGGGGCCGCGGGGAAAAACATTCAGTACTTC.

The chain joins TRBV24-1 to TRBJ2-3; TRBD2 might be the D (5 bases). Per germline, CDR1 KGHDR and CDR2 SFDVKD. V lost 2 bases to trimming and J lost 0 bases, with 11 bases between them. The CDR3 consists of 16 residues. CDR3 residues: CATSDSSFSSTDTQYF. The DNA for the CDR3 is TGTGCCACCAGTGATTCTAGCTTCTCTAGCACAGATACGCAGTATTTT.

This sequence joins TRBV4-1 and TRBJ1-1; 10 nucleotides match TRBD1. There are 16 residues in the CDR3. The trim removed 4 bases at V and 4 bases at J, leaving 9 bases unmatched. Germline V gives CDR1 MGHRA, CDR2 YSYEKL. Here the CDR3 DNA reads TGCGCCAGCAGCCGAGGGACAGGGGATTTACGCACTGAAGCTTTCTTT. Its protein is CASSRGTGDLRTEAFF.

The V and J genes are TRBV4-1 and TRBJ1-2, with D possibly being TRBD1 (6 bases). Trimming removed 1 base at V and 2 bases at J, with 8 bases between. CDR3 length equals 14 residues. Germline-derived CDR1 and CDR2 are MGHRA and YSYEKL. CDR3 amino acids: CASSQGTGNYGYTF. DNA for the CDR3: TGCGCCAGCAGCCAAGGAACAGGGAACTATGGCTACACCTTC.